A single sample is the source of the 13 T cell receptor beta chains below, sequenced in a study of regulatory T cells in long-lasting Graves disease (dated by TCRdb to the early 2020s). Explained via the paper, the time point label denotes: persistent/refractory GD, antithyroid drugs over 5 years with positive TRAb. For both TCR sequencing and RNA sequencing, RNA was extracted from PBMCs using TRIzol. Library generation was performed with multiplex PCR. TCRdb shows the sequencer as Illumina HiSeq 4000. iRepertoire HTBI primers and Arm-PCR amplification of CDR3 regions were used to construct TCR beta libraries. TCRdb applied fastp at Q25 and MiXCR to the public reads, then kept only in-frame beta chains. Each entry is one CDR3 protein sequence, shown with its most common DNA and genes. This sample gives about 460,000 distinct CDR3 sequences in total; 22% of them show up just once. About an eighth of the sample is held by the ten biggest clonotypes.

Here the sequenced sample was peripheral blood mononuclear cells (PBMCs), taken when the disease was refractory, from a patient treated with antithyroid drugs. The receptors here all came from a female donor with Graves disease.

The sample holds many counts of this clonotype. V usage is TRBV12-3 or TRBV12-4 and J usage is TRBJ1-1; 8 nucleotides match TRBD1. The CDR3 is 14 amino acids. Germline trimming cut 6 bases from V and 6 bases from J; bases unmatched to any gene: 9. CDR3 nucleotides: TGTGCCAGCAGGGTAACAGGGGGGGTTGCTGAAGCTTTCTTT. It specifies CASRVTGGVAEAFF.

This chain connects TRBV10-3 to TRBJ2-7; tentatively, D is TRBD1 (6 bases). Germline V gives CDR1 ENHRY, CDR2 SYGVKD. This CDR3 is 14 amino acids long. Trimming removed 4 bases from V and 0 bases from J, with 10 bases in between. The DNA for the CDR3 is TGTGCCATCAGTGGACAGGTTATCTCCTACGAGCAGTACTTC. Amino acids: CAISGQVISYEQYF.

This clonotype was found many times. The chain joins TRBV28 to TRBJ1-1; D is ambiguous. Trimming left V 2 bases short and J 3 bases short, with 7 bases between. This CDR3 has 13 amino acids. Per germline, CDR1 MDHEN and CDR2 SYDVKM. The CDR3 is CASSLVEHTEAFF. The CDR3, as DNA: TGTGCCAGCAGTTTAGTGGAGCACACTGAAGCTTTCTTT.

Many counts were recorded for this clonotype. The V call is TRBV28, the J call TRBJ2-7; no firm D call. The CDR3 extends over 12 amino acids. Trimming removed 5 bases from V and 6 bases from J, with 11 bases in between. Germline V gene sequence: CDR1 MDHEN, CDR2 SYDVKM. CDR3 region: CASSGVGPEQYF. The DNA for the CDR3 is TGTGCCAGCAGTGGGGTTGGGCCCGAGCAGTACTTC.

This clonotype occurred many times. The chain recombines TRBV12-5 with TRBJ1-1; D remains ambiguous. The CDR3 length is 12 residues. Germline CDR1 LGHNT, CDR2 FRNRAP. Trimming pared 0 bases from V and 10 bases from J, leaving 9 bases between. CDR3 protein: CASGLVGRRAFF. DNA for the CDR3: TGTGCTAGTGGTTTGGTCGGGCGAAGAGCTTTCTTT.

This clonotype has ten or more counts. The chain combines TRBV12-3 or TRBV12-4 with TRBJ1-3; D unclear. Trimming left V 6 bases short and J 3 bases short, with 9 bases between. CDR3 length: 13 amino acids. The CDR3 loop is CASSTDFGNTIYF. DNA for the CDR3: TGTGCCAGCAGCACAGACTTTGGAAACACCATATATTTT.

This clonotype has at least ten counts. The chain recombines TRBV5-1 with TRBJ2-4; D not resolved. CDR1 SGHRS and CDR2 YFSETQ come from the germline V gene. This CDR3 has 13 residues. The V and J ends lost 2 bases and 0 bases respectively, with 3 bases between them. DNA of the CDR3: TGCGCCAGCAGCTTCGAAGCCAAAAACATTCAGTACTTC. Protein product: CASSFEAKNIQYF.

This clonotype was detected a few times. J is TRBJ1-2 and V is TRBV29-1, with D hard to call. CDR3 length equals 12 residues. The V end was cut by 6 bases, the J end by 8 bases, with 16 bases between. Germline CDR1 reads SQVTM; CDR2 reads ANQGSEA. For the CDR3, the DNA is TGCAGCGTCGCGGCGGGTCCCAGGGGCTACACCTTC. This gives the protein CSVAAGPRGYTF. The full variable domain, with the rest looked up from reference TRBV29-1 and TRBJ1-2, is SAVISQKPSRDICQRGTSLTIQCQVDSQVTMMFWYRQQPGQSLTLIATANQGSEATYESGFVIDKFPISRPNLTFSTLTVSNMSPEDSSIYLCSVAAGPRGYTFGSGTRLTVV.

This clonotype was seen a handful of times. The rearrangement links TRBV20-1 to TRBJ2-7, with 9 bases that match TRBD1. This CDR3 is 13 amino acids long. CDR1 is DFQATT and CDR2 is SNEGSKA in the germline V gene (reference sequence). The ends lost 8 bases at V and 4 bases at J; junction bases unmatched: 9. The CDR3 DNA sequence: TGCAGTCCGACAGGGGGAAAGGGGTACGAGCAGTACTTC. Protein product: CSPTGGKGYEQYF.

On this clonotype itself: A read error is possible here, since a much larger clone lies one base away. The chain has TRBV28 and TRBJ1-5; weak D call: TRBD1 (5 bases). CDR3 length: 15 amino acids. Germline V gene data show CDR1 as MDHEN and CDR2 as SYDVKM. The germline V and J ends were trimmed by 5 bases and 1 base, with 12 bases remaining between them. The CDR3 DNA reads TGTGCCAGCAGTCCCATAGGGGCAAGCAATCAGCCCCAGCATTTT. Translated: CASSPIGASNQPQHF. The full variable domain, rest sourced from reference TRBV28 and TRBJ1-5, is DVKVTQSSRYLVKRTGEKVFLECVQDMDHENMFWYRQDPGLGLRLIYFSYDVKMKEKGDIPEGYSVSREKKERFSLILESASTNQTSMYLCASSPIGASNQPQHFGDGTRLSIL.

CDR3 residues: CATNGGAGTDTQYF. The CDR3 DNA reads TGTGCCACAAACGGGGGGGCCGGCACAGATACGCAGTATTTT. The chain combines TRBV28 with TRBJ2-3, with 8 bases that match TRBD2. The length of the CDR3 is 14 residues. V lost 10 bases to trimming and J lost 1 base; unmatched junction nucleotides: 7. CDR1 is MDHEN, CDR2 SYDVKM, per germline.

As to this clonotype: A much larger clone differs by one base, so this may be a read error. Since no conserved phenylalanine or tryptophan closes the CDR3, a read error is the likely cause. The rearrangement uses TRBV7-2 and TRBJ2-7; D possibly matches TRBD1 or TRBD2 (5 bases each). The CDR3 spans 13 residues. From germline, CDR1 is SGHTA and CDR2 FQGNSA. V dropped 6 bases and J dropped 3 bases, with 12 bases sitting between them. The CDR3 sequence is CASREDIVYEQYS. Written as DNA, the CDR3 is TGTGCCAGCAGGGAGGACATAGTCTACGAGCAGTACTCC.

The chain joins TRBV12-3 or TRBV12-4 to TRBJ1-2, with 10 nucleotides matching TRBD1. The V gene end was trimmed by 6 bases and the J gene end by 2 bases; junction bases not matched to a gene: 9. The CDR3 runs to 16 residues. The CDR3 sequence is CASRAGQGRLNYGYTF. In DNA form, the CDR3 reads TGTGCCAGCAGGGCGGGACAGGGGCGGTTAAACTATGGCTACACCTTC.